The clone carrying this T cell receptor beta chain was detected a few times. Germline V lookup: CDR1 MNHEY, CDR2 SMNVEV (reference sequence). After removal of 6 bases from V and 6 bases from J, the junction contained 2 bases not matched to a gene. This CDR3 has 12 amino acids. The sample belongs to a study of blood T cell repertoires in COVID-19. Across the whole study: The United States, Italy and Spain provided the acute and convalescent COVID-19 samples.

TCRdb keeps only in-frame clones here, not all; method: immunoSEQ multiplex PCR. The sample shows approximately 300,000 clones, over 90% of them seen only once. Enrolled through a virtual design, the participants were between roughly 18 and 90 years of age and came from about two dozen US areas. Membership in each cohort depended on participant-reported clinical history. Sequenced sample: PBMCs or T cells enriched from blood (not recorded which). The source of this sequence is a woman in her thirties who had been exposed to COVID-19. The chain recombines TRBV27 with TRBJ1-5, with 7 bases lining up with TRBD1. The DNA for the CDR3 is TGTGCCAGCAGCTACAGGGGTCAGCCCCAGCATTTT. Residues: CASSYRGQPQHF.